This TCR beta chain was obtained from a study of blood T cells in healthy people across ages. Notes on this clonotype: The antigen remains unidentified.

The authors ran a second PCR of roughly 7 to 11 cycles using a sample-barcoded 5' primer and a J-beta primer mix. Every individual sample yielded 2.5 million or more paired-end reads (each containing CDR3). In TCRdb, the 5' RACE reads were re-called with MiXCR into one record per CDR3 protein. The sample yields fewer than 800,000 distinct CDR3 sequences, about 34% seen once. General study results and limits: Among long-lived donors, naive CD4+ cells were more numerous and diversity higher than in aged donors.

This CDR3 has 16 residues. J was trimmed by 9 bases and V by 3 bases; bases with no gene match: 8. Germline-derived CDR1 and CDR2 are KGHDR and SFDVKD. V gene TRBV24-1 combines with J gene TRBJ2-1, with 12 bases identical to TRBD1. The TCR originated in an elderly woman in good health. The sequenced material came from blood. Here the CDR3 DNA reads TGTGCCACCAGTGATCGAACCGGGACAGGGGGCCCTGAGCAGTTCTTC. It specifies CATSDRTGTGGPEQFF.